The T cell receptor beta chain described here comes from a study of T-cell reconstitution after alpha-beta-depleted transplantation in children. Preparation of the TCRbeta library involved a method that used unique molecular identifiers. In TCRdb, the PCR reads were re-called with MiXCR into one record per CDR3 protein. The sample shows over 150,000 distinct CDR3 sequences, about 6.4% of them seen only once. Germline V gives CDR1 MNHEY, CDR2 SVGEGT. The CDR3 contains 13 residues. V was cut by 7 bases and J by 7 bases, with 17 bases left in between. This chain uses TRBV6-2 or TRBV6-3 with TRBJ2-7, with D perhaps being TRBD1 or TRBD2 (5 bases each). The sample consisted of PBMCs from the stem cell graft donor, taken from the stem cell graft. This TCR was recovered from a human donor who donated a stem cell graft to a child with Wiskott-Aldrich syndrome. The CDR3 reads CASNSGPGLEQYF. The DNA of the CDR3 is TGTGCCAGCAATTCGGGACCGGGTTTGGAGCAGTACTTC.